Listed here are 30 T cell receptor beta chains from one sample, sequenced in a study of glioma-infiltrating T cells (dated by TCRdb to the mid-2010s). For sequencing, an Illumina MiSeq was employed. TCR alpha and beta CDR3 regions were amplified with the iRepertoire nested amplicon-rescue multiplex PCR (arm-PCR) platform from RNA. The public reads were run again by TCRdb, first through fastp at Q25 and then through MiXCR, and only productive beta chains were kept. Rows are unified per CDR3 protein, each entry keeping the most common DNA and genes. The sample table shows fewer than 500,000 distinct CDR3 sequences, and 41% are seen once. The top ten hold around 12% of the sample. Sequenced input: glioma tissue, nonneoplastic brain tissue, or PBMCs (not recorded which). The receptor source for this set is a human donor with low-grade glioma or glioblastoma, undergoing nonglioma brain surgery, or in good health (not recorded which).

This clonotype was observed a handful of times. The rearrangement joins TRBV27 to TRBJ2-7, with 9 bases identical to TRBD2. Germline V gene sequence: CDR1 MNHEY, CDR2 SMNVEV (reference sequence). With 5 bases clipped from V and 2 bases from J, the junction kept 10 bases outside the gene matches. The CDR3 is 16 residues long. DNA of the CDR3: TGTGCCAGCAGTGTGGGAAGTCGGACTAGCGCCTACGAGCAGTACTTC. Translating it yields CASSVGSRTSAYEQYF.

In regard to this clonotype: This may stem from a read error, because a much larger clone lies one nucleotide away. This chain uses TRBV27 with TRBJ2-7; tentative D call: TRBD2 (5 bases). Germline CDR1 and CDR2: MNHEY and SMNVEV (reference sequence). This CDR3 has 13 residues. The DNA for the CDR3 is TGTGCCAGCGGTTTGAGGGTTTTTGACGAGCAGTACTTC. It translates to CASGLRVFDEQYF.

The genes are TRBV7-6 and TRBJ1-1, with a weak D call TRBD1 (5 bases). This CDR3 is 15 amino acids long. With 0 bases removed from V and 1 base from J, the gap between germline ends came to 9 bases. The V gene's germline CDR1 is SGHVS and CDR2 FNYEAQ. The CDR3 here is CASSLAGETNTEAFF. In DNA, the CDR3 is TGTGCCAGCAGCTTAGCGGGGGAGACGAACACTGAAGCTTTCTTT.

In this sample, this clonotype turned up many times. The chain employs TRBV20-1 and TRBJ1-2; D perhaps matches TRBD1 (6 bases). The CDR3 contains 15 residues. Deletions cut 4 bases from V and 9 bases from J, with 24 bases between. CDR1 DFQATT and CDR2 SNEGSKA come from the germline V gene (reference sequence). CDR3 loop: CSAKEWGQVEYRYTF. CDR3 in DNA: TGCAGTGCTAAAGAGTGGGGGCAGGTGGAGTATCGCTACACCTTC.

This chain joins TRBV20-1 and TRBJ1-1; 8 bases are shared with TRBD1. Germline CDR1 reads DFQATT; CDR2 reads SNEGSKA (reference sequence). After removal of 0 bases from V and 4 bases from J, the junction contained 13 bases not matched to a gene. The CDR3 covers 17 residues. The CDR3 here is CSARDGQGAAQGTEAFF. The CDR3, as DNA: TGCAGTGCTAGAGATGGGCAGGGGGCGGCCCAGGGCACTGAAGCTTTCTTT.

As to this clonotype: A junction end diverges from the germline sequence, so it may reflect a read error. This rearrangement joins TRBV15 to TRBJ2-1, with TRBD2 identical over 8 bases. The CDR3 is 15 residues long. Germline loops: CDR1 LNHNV, CDR2 YYDKDF (reference sequence). The CDR3 spells CATSRVLAVYNERFF. As DNA, the CDR3 is TGTGCCACCAGCAGAGTACTAGCGGTCTACAATGAGCGGTTCTTC.

This clonotype was detected only a few times. The chain employs TRBV18 and TRBJ1-5; 10 positions agree with TRBD1. Germline CDR1 KGHSH, CDR2 LQKENI. The CDR3 runs to 15 residues. V lost 6 bases and J lost 7; bases outside the gene matches: 9. CDR3 loop: CASSLGQGVVQPQHF. CDR3 sequence (DNA): TGTGCCAGCTCGCTCGGACAGGGGGTCGTGCAGCCCCAGCATTTT.

This clonotype was found many times. The chain is built from TRBV28 and TRBJ1-5; 8 bases are shared with TRBD1. The CDR3 has 14 amino acids. Germline V gene data show CDR1 as MDHEN and CDR2 as SYDVKM. Trimming cost V 2 bases and J 9 bases; bases outside gene matches: 6. CDR3 in DNA: TGTGCCAGCAGTTTAACGGACAGGGCGAGGCCCCAGCATTTT. It codes for CASSLTDRARPQHF. Filled out from reference TRBV28 and TRBJ1-5, the complete variable domain reads DVKVTQSSRYLVKRTGEKVFLECVQDMDHENMFWYRQDPGLGLRLIYFSYDVKMKEKGDIPEGYSVSREKKERFSLILESASTNQTSMYLCASSLTDRARPQHFGDGTRLSIL.

This clonotype has ten or more counts. The V gene is TRBV6-2 or TRBV6-3, the J gene TRBJ2-1; D may match TRBD1 or TRBD2 (5 bases each). V was clipped by 0 bases and J by 10 bases, with 25 bases between them. Germline values: CDR1 MNHEY, CDR2 SVGEGT. This CDR3 is built from 18 residues. This CDR3 reads CASSYSRDRWALAWEQFF. The CDR3 DNA is TGTGCCAGCAGTTACTCTAGGGACCGCTGGGCATTGGCCTGGGAGCAGTTCTTC.

The chain is built from TRBV19 and TRBJ1-5; D not resolved. The CDR3 has 13 residues. Germline V gene lookup returns CDR1 LNHDA and CDR2 SQIVND (reference sequence). V was shortened by 9 bases and J by 3 bases, with 12 bases between the two germline ends. CDR3 amino acids: CASRAANNQPQHF. The DNA for the CDR3 is TGTGCCAGCCGGGCAGCAAACAATCAGCCCCAGCATTTT. Together with reference TRBV19 and TRBJ1-5, the CDR3 gives the full variable domain: DGGITQSPKYLFRKEGQNVTLSCEQNLNHDAMYWYRQDPGQGLRLIYYSQIVNDFQKGDIAEGYSVSREKKESFPLTVTSAQKNPTAFYLCASRAANNQPQHFGDGTRLSIL.

On this clonotype itself: A much larger clone lies one base from this, so it may be a read error. The V and J genes are TRBV15 and TRBJ2-1; possible D gene TRBD2, 7 bases. Trimming took off 1 base at V and 9 bases at J, with 13 bases between the two ends. This CDR3 is 14 amino acids long. Per the germline V gene, CDR1 is LNHNV and CDR2 is YYDKDF (reference sequence). CDR3 sequence (DNA): TGTGCCACCAGCAGAGTGAGGGGGGGCAGTGAGCAGTTCTTC. Translation: CATSRVRGGSEQFF.

The chain uses TRBV11-2 and TRBJ2-1; TRBD2 aligns across 7 bases. The CDR3 loop spans 15 amino acids. J gave up 8 bases and V 0 bases, and 7 bases lay outside the gene matches. The germline CDR1 and CDR2 sequences are SGHAT and FQNNGV. CDR3 sequence: CASSLDLRTSHEQFF. In nucleotides, the CDR3 is TGTGCCAGCAGCTTAGATCTCAGGACTAGTCATGAGCAGTTCTTC.

The V call is TRBV5-1, the J call TRBJ1-2; D not certain. Germline CDR1 reads SGHRS; CDR2 reads YFSETQ. V shed 1 base and J shed 6 bases, with 7 bases lying between them. The CDR3 extends over 12 amino acids. In DNA, the CDR3 is TGCGCCAGCAGCTTGCCGGACCATGGCTACACCTTC. This codes for CASSLPDHGYTF. Full variable domain (remainder filled in from reference TRBV5-1 and TRBJ1-2): KAGVTQTPRYLIKTRGQQVTLSCSPISGHRSVSWYQQTPGQGLQFLFEYFSETQRNKGNFPGRFSGRQFSNSRSEMNVSTLELGDSALYLCASSLPDHGYTFGSGTRLTVV.

The chain combines TRBV20-1 with TRBJ2-1; 8 bases map to TRBD2. After removal of 1 base from V and 6 bases from J, the junction contained 8 bases not matched to a gene. Per the germline V gene, CDR1 is DFQATT and CDR2 is SNEGSKA (reference sequence). There are 15 residues in the CDR3. The CDR3 DNA follows: TGCAGTGCTAGAGGGGCGGGAGGAAGCAGCAATGAGCAGTTCTTC. It codes for CSARGAGGSSNEQFF.

This chain joins TRBV6-5 and TRBJ2-3, with D tentatively TRBD1 (7 bases). The V end lost 0 bases, the J end lost 4 bases, and 26 bases lay between the germline ends. CDR3 length: 20 residues. CDR1 is MNHEY, CDR2 SVGAGI, per germline. CDR3 sequence reads: CASSYSFGQGGRSGADTQYF. The CDR3 DNA is TGTGCCAGCAGTTACTCTTTCGGGCAGGGGGGAAGGTCGGGCGCAGATACGCAGTATTTT.

This clonotype has a count of ten or more. CDR3 sequence reads: CATSTDNQETQYF. Written as DNA, the CDR3 is TGTGCCACCAGCACAGACAACCAAGAGACCCAGTACTTC. The chain has TRBV15 and TRBJ2-5; D remains unclear. In germline, CDR1 is LNHNV, CDR2 YYDKDF (reference sequence). V lost 4 bases and J 0 bases, leaving 6 bases between the germline ends. The CDR3 spans 13 residues. Full variable domain (rest looked up from reference TRBV15 and TRBJ2-5): DAMVIQNPRYQVTQFGKPVTLSCSQTLNHNVMYWYQQKSSQAPKLLFHYYDKDFNNEADTPDNFQSRRPNTSFCFLDIRSPGLGDTAMYLCATSTDNQETQYFGPGTRLLVL.

On this clonotype: One end of the junction fails to match germline, which may point to a read error. The chain combines TRBV20-1 with TRBJ1-2; D possibly corresponds to TRBD1 (5 bases). CDR1 is DFQATT, CDR2 SNEGSKA, per germline (reference sequence). The CDR3 is made up of 15 amino acids. The CDR3 region is CSARDRGPGGYSYTF. CDR3 bases: TGCAGTGCTAGAGATAGGGGCCCAGGTGGCTATAGCTACACCTTC.

V usage is TRBV4-1 and J usage is TRBJ1-5; a weak D match, TRBD1 (5 bases). The CDR3 is made up of 17 amino acids. Germline CDR1 and CDR2: MGHRA and YSYEKL. V lost 0 bases and J lost 5, with 17 bases in between. CDR3: CASSQDMVRGSDQPQHF. In DNA form, the CDR3 reads TGCGCCAGCAGCCAAGATATGGTTCGGGGCAGCGATCAGCCCCAGCATTTT.

This clonotype was detected a few times. The chain links TRBV27 to TRBJ1-5, with 8 bases identical to TRBD1. V trimming: 5 bases; J trimming: 4 bases; junction bases outside the gene matches: 16. CDR1 is MNHEY, CDR2 SMNVEV, per germline (reference sequence). The length of the CDR3 is 18 residues. The CDR3 nucleotides are TGTGCCAGCAGTCCCCAGGGGGACAGGTTAGGGTGGAATCAGCCCCAGCATTTT. It is translated as CASSPQGDRLGWNQPQHF.

Points on this clonotype: This may be a read error: a much more frequent sequence differs by one nucleotide. This chain joins TRBV27 and TRBJ2-1; D uncertain. Per the germline V gene, CDR1 is MNHEY and CDR2 is SMNVEV (reference sequence). Trimming took 2 bases from V and 7 from J, leaving 9 bases between them. The CDR3 has 13 amino acids. In DNA, the CDR3 is TGTGCCAGCAGTTTACCTGGAAAAAATGAGCAGTTCTTC. This sequence encodes CASSLPGKNEQFF.

CDR3 protein: CASSQESSQPDTQYF. The CDR3 DNA follows: TGTGCCAGCAGCCAAGAGTCTAGCCAACCGGATACGCAGTATTTT. The V call is TRBV4-2, the J call TRBJ2-3; D possibly corresponds to TRBD2 (5 bases). CDR1 and CDR2 (germline): LGHNA, YNFKEQ. The CDR3 runs to 15 residues. Trimming shortened V by 0 bases and J by 6 bases, and 13 bases separated the two germline ends.

Comment on this clonotype: A clone one base away is much larger, so this may be a read error. This chain connects TRBV6-1 to TRBJ2-5; 10 bases match TRBD2. This CDR3 is 16 amino acids long. V shed 7 bases and J 6 bases; nucleotides not matched to a gene: 14. CDR1 is MNHNS and CDR2 is SASEGT in the germline V gene. This CDR3 reads CASNNDEGTSVKTQYF. The CDR3, as DNA: TGTGCCAGCAACAACGACGAAGGGACTAGCGTAAAGACCCAGTACTTC.

This clonotype was recorded a few times. This chain links TRBV7-2 with TRBJ2-5; D is unresolved. With 0 bases removed from V and 3 bases from J, the gap between germline ends came to 5 bases. The germline gives CDR1 SGHTA, CDR2 FQGNSA. CDR3 length equals 13 residues. The CDR3 region has the DNA TGTGCCAGCAGCTTAGCTAGGAAAGAGACCCAGTACTTC. It encodes CASSLARKETQYF.

The rearrangement joins TRBV6-6 to TRBJ1-3, with D unresolved. This CDR3 is 17 amino acids long. V gave up 0 bases and J gave up 0 bases, with 12 bases separating them. The germline CDR1 and CDR2 sequences are MNHNY and SVGAGI (reference sequence). As DNA, the CDR3 is TGTGCCAGCAGTTACTCATGGTCAGCCAGCTCTGGAAACACCATATATTTT. Translating gives CASSYSWSASSGNTIYF.

In this sample, this clonotype turned up many times. The chain links TRBV28 to TRBJ2-4; D is unresolved. The CDR3 is made up of 14 amino acids. CDR1 and CDR2 from the germline V gene are MDHEN and SYDVKM. The V gene lost 5 bases and the J gene lost 3 bases, with 11 bases spanning the gap. CDR3 protein: CASSLINYKNIQYF. For the CDR3, the DNA is TGTGCCAGCAGTCTCATCAACTACAAAAACATTCAGTACTTC.

The chain uses TRBV7-6 and TRBJ2-5; D gene uncertain. TRBJ2-1 explains the end of the DNA better; the J call may be wrong. Germline V gene lookup returns CDR1 SGHVS and CDR2 FNYEAQ. The CDR3 extends over 14 amino acids. The CDR3 bases are TGTGCCAGCAGCTTAGGACCGATCTACAATGAGCAGTTCTTC. This sequence encodes CASSLGPIYNEQFF.

This clonotype was seen more than once but under ten times. The chain couples TRBV29-1 to TRBJ2-1; D not resolved. The CDR3 sequence is 11 residues long. Trimming shortened V by 6 bases and J by 5 bases, and 8 bases separated the two germline ends. Per the germline V gene, CDR1 is SQVTM and CDR2 is ANQGSEA. The CDR3: CSVQYHNEQFF. The DNA of the CDR3 is TGCAGCGTCCAGTACCACAATGAGCAGTTCTTC.

This clonotype has ten or more counts. The V gene is TRBV6-1, the J gene TRBJ2-3; no clear D. Germline CDR1 MNHNS, CDR2 SASEGT. The CDR3 runs 15 residues. Trimming took 5 bases from V and 0 from J, leaving 12 bases between them. The CDR3 sequence: CASSLSVPSTDTQYF. CDR3 nucleotide sequence: TGTGCCAGCAGTTTAAGCGTTCCTAGCACAGATACGCAGTATTTT.

This clonotype has just a few counts. V gene TRBV20-1 combines with J gene TRBJ2-2; 13 positions agree with TRBD2. Looked up from germline, CDR1 is DFQATT and CDR2 is SNEGSKA (reference sequence). J lost 6 bases, V lost 0 bases, and 1 base had no gene match. The CDR3 runs 15 residues. The CDR3 sequence is CSARDGLAGAGELFF. The CDR3 DNA sequence: TGCAGTGCTAGAGACGGACTAGCGGGAGCCGGGGAGCTGTTTTTT.

Ten or more counts support this clonotype. The chain uses TRBV7-8 and TRBJ1-1, with 7 positions matching TRBD1. The CDR3 is 15 amino acids. The V and J ends lost 0 bases and 4 bases, in that order; junction bases with no gene match: 5. Germline CDR1 reads SGHVS; CDR2 reads FQNEAQ. The CDR3 here is CASSLARGLGTEAFF. CDR3 nucleotide sequence: TGTGCCAGCAGCTTAGCTAGGGGGCTAGGCACTGAAGCTTTCTTT. Looking up the rest from reference TRBV7-8 and TRBJ1-1 gives the full variable domain: GAGVSQSPRYKVAKRGQDVALRCDPISGHVSLFWYQQALGQGPEFLTYFQNEAQLDKSGLPSDRFFAERPEGSVSTLKIQRTQQEDSAVYLCASSLARGLGTEAFFGQGTRLTVV.